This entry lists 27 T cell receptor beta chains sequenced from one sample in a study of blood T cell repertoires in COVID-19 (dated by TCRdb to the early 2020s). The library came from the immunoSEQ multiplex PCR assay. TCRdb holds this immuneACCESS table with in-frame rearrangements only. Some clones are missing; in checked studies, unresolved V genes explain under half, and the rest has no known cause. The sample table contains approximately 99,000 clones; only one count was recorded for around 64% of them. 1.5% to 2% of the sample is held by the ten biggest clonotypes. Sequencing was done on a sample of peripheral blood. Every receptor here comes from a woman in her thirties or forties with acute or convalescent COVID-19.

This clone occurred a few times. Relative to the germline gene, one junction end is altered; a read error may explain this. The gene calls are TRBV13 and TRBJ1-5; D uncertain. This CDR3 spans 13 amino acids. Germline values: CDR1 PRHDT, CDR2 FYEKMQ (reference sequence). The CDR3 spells CASSLGPNQPQHF. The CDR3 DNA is TGTGCCAGCAGCCTAGGTCCGAATCAGCCCCAGCATTTT. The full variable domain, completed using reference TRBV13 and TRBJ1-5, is AAGVIQSPRHLIKEKRETATLKCYPIPRHDTVYWYQQGPGQDPQFLISFYEKMQSDKGSIPDRFSAQQFSDYHSELNMSSLELGDSALYFCASSLGPNQPQHFGDGTRLSIL.

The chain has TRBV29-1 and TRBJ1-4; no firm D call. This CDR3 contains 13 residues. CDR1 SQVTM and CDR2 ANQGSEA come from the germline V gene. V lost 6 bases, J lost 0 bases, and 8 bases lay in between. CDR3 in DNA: TGCAGCGTCGGACTCACAACTAATGAAAAACTGTTTTTT. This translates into CSVGLTTNEKLFF.

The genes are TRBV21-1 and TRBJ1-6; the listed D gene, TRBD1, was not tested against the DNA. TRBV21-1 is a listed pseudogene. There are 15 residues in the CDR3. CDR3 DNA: TGTGCCAGCAGCGTTGCCGGGACAGGGGATTCACCCCTCCACTTT. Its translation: CASSVAGTGDSPLHF.

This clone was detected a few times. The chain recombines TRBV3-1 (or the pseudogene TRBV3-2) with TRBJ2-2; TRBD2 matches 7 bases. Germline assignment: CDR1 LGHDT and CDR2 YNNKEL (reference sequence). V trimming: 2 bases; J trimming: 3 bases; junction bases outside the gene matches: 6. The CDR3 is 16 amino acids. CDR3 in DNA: TGTGCCAGCAGCCAAATGACTAGCTTAGACACCGGGGAGCTGTTTTTT. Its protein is CASSQMTSLDTGELFF.

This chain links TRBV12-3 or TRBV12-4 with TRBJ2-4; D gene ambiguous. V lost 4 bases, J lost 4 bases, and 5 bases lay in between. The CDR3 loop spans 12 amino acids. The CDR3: CASSSSKNIQYF. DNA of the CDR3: TGTGCCAGCAGTTCCTCGAAAAACATTCAGTACTTC.

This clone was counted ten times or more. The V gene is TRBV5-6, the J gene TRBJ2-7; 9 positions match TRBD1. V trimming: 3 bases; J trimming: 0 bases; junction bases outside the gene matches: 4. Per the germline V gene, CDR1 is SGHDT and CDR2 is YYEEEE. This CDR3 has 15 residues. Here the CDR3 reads CASSYRQGDSYEQYF. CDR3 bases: TGTGCCAGCAGCTATAGACAGGGGGACTCCTACGAGCAGTACTTC.

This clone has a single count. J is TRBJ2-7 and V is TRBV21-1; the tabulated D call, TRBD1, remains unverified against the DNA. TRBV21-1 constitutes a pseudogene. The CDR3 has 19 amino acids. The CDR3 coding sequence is TGTGCCAGCAGCATAAGAAGGGACAGGCGGGGTCCCAGCTCCTACGAGCAGTACTTC. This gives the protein CASSIRRDRRGPSSYEQYF.

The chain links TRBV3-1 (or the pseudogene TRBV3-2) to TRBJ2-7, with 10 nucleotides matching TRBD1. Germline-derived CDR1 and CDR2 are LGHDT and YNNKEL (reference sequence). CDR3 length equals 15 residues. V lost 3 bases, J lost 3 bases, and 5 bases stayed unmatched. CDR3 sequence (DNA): TGTGCCAGCAGCCAGGACAGGACAGGGGGCTACGAGCAGTACTTC. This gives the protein CASSQDRTGGYEQYF.

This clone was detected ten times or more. Here the CDR3 DNA reads TGTGCCAGCAGCTTGAATCAGGCCCTCGGGGAGCTGTTTTTT. Its protein is CASSLNQALGELFF. The rearrangement links TRBV5-6 to TRBJ2-2; D call uncertain. CDR1 and CDR2 (germline): SGHDT, YYEEEE. The CDR3 loop spans 14 amino acids. The V end was cut by 1 base, the J end by 7 bases, with 11 bases between.

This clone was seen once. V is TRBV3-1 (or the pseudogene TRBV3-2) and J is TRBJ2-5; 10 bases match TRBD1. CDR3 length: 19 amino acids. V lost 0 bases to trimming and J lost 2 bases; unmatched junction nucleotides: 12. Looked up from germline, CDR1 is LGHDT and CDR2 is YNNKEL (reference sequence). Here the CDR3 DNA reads TGTGCCAGCAGCCAAGATATTAGGAGCGGGACAGGGGATCAAGAGACCCAGTACTTC. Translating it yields CASSQDIRSGTGDQETQYF.

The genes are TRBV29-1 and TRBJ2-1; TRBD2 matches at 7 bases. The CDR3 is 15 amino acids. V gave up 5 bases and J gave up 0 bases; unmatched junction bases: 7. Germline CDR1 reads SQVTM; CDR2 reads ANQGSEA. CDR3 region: CSVSRGGSSYNEQFF. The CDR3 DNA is TGCAGCGTTTCCCGCGGGGGAAGCTCCTACAATGAGCAGTTCTTC.

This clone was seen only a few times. The CDR3 loop reads CASSYYYPTGANGYTF. The CDR3 DNA reads as TGTGCCAGCAGCTATTATTACCCGACAGGGGCAAACGGCTACACCTTC. The chain is built from TRBV21-1 and TRBJ1-2; TRBD1, the table's D call, lacks a check against the DNA. TRBV21-1 is deemed a pseudogene. CDR3 length: 16 amino acids.

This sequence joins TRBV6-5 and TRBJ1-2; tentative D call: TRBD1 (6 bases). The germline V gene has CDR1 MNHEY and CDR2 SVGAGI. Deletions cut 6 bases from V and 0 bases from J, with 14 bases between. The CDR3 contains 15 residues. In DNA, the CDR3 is TGTGCCAGCAGCACACAGGGTATTACTAACTATGGCTACACCTTC. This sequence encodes CASSTQGITNYGYTF.

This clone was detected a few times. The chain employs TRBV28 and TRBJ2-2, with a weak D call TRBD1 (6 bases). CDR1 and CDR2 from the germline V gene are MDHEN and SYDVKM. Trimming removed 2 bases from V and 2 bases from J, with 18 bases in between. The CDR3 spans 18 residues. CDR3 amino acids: CASSLPPGGRGNTGELFF. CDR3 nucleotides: TGTGCCAGCAGTTTACCCCCTGGGGGCAGGGGAAACACCGGGGAGCTGTTTTTT.

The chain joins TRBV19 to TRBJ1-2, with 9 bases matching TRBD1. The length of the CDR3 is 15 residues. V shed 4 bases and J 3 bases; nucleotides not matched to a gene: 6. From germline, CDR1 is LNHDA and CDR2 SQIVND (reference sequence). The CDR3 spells CASSRNRGRDYGYTF. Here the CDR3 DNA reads TGTGCCAGTAGTAGAAACAGGGGGCGCGACTATGGCTACACCTTC. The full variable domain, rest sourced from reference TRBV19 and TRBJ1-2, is DGGITQSPKYLFRKEGQNVTLSCEQNLNHDAMYWYRQDPGQGLRLIYYSQIVNDFQKGDIAEGYSVSREKKESFPLTVTSAQKNPTAFYLCASSRNRGRDYGYTFGSGTRLTVV.

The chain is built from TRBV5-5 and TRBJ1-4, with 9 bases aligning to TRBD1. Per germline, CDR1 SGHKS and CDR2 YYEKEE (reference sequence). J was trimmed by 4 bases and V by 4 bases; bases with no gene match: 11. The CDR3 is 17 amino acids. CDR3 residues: CASSPGQGRGNNEKLFF. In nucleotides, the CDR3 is TGTGCCAGCAGCCCAGGACAGGGGAGGGGGAATAATGAAAAACTGTTTTTT. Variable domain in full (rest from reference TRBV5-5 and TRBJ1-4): DAGVTQSPTHLIKTRGQQVTLRCSPISGHKSVSWYQQVLGQGPQFIFQYYEKEERGRGNFPDRFSARQFPNYSSELNVNALLLGDSALYLCASSPGQGRGNNEKLFFGSGTQLSVL.

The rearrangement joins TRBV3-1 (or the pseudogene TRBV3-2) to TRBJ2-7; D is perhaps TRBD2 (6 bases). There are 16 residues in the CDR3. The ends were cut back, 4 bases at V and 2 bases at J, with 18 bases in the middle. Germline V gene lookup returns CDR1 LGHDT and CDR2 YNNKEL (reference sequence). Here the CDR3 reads CASSPSSGVGTYEQYF. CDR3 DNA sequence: TGTGCCAGCAGCCCTTCCTCGGGGGTCGGGACCTACGAGCAGTACTTC.

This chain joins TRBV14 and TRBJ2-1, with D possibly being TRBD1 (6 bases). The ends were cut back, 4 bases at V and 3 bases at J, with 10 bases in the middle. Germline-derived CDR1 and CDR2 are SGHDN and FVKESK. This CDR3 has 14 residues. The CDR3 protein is CASSPGVSYNEQFF. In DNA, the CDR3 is TGTGCCAGCAGCCCAGGGGTAAGCTACAATGAGCAGTTCTTC.

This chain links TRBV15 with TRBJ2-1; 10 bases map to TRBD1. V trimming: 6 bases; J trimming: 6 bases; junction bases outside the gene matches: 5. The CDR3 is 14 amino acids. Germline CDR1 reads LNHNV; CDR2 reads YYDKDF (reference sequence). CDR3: CATREGQGFNEQFF. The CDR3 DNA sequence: TGTGCCACCAGGGAGGGACAGGGGTTCAATGAGCAGTTCTTC.

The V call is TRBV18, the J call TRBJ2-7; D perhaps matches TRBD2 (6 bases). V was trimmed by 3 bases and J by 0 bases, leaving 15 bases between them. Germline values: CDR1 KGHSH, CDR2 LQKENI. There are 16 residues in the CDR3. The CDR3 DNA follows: TGTGCCAGCTCACCTCCCGGGGGTAGGAGCTCCTACGAGCAGTACTTC. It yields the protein CASSPPGGRSSYEQYF.

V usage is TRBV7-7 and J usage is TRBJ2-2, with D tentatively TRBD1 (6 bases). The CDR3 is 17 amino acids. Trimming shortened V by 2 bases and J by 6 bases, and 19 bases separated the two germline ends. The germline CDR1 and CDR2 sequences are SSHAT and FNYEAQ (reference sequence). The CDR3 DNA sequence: TGTGCCAGCAGCTTAAGAACAGGGACCGTAGGGGCCGGGGAGCTGTTTTTT. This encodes CASSLRTGTVGAGELFF.

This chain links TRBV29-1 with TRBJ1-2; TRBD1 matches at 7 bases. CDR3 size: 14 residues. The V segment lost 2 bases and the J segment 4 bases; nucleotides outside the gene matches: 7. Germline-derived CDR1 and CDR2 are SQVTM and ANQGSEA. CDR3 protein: CSVETGARGYGYTF. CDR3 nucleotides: TGCAGCGTTGAAACAGGGGCGAGAGGCTATGGCTACACCTTC.

The CDR3 sequence: CASSIPSPELFF. The CDR3 region has the DNA TGTGCCAGTAGTATCCCGAGCCCGGAGCTGTTTTTT. V gene TRBV19 combines with J gene TRBJ2-2; D uncertain. CDR1 is LNHDA, CDR2 SQIVND, per germline (reference sequence). V shed 3 bases and J shed 10 bases, with 9 bases lying between them. This CDR3 has 12 amino acids.

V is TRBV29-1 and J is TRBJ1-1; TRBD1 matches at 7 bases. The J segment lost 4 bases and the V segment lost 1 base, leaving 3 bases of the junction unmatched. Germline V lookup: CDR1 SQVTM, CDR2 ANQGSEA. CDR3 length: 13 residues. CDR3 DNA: TGCAGCGTTGAAGGACAGGGTAGCACTGAAGCTTTCTTT. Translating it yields CSVEGQGSTEAFF.

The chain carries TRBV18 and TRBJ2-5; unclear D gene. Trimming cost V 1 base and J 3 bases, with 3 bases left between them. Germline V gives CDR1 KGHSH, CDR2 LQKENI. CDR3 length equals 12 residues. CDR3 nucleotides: TGTGCCAGCTCACCACGAGAAGAGACCCAGTACTTC. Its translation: CASSPREETQYF.

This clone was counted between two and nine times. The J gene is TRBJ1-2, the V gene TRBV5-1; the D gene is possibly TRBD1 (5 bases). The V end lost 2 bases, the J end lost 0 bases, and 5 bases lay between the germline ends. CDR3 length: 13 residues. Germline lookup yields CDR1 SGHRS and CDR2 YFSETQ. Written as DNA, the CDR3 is TGCGCCAGCAGCTTACAGGCTAACTATGGCTACACCTTC. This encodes CASSLQANYGYTF.

DNA of the CDR3: TGTGCCAGCAGTACACAGGGATTACCCCTCCACTTT. Amino acid sequence: CASSTQGLPLHF. The chain employs TRBV12-3 or TRBV12-4 and TRBJ1-6, with D possibly being TRBD1 (6 bases). Trimming stripped 5 bases from V and 12 bases from J, with 11 bases between. The CDR3 runs to 12 residues.